This paragraph covers one T cell receptor beta chain sequence. Its antigen is not known. This record belongs to a study of CD4 T cells in relation to SARS-CoV-2 and coronaviruses. CD4+ T cells from unexposed donors were obtained before the COVID-19 pandemic (2011-2018). CD4+ T cells were isolated from the cells after roughly 11 days of culture. With 5 bases clipped from V and 7 bases from J, the junction kept 4 bases outside the gene matches. The CDR3 has 13 amino acids. CDR1 and CDR2 (germline): SGHTA, FQGTGA. Repertoires were generated with immunoSEQ multiplex PCR, while TCRdb's copy carries only in-frame clones and drops some. The table records roughly 17,000 clones, approximately 80% of them present only once.

The sequence came from a human donor in good health. V and J are TRBV7-3 and TRBJ2-5; 10 bases agree with TRBD1. Sequencing input: CD4+ T cells from PBMCs, cultured in vitro. The CDR3 reads CASSPGQGLTQYF. CDR3 DNA sequence: TGTGCCAGCAGCCCGGGACAGGGGTTGACCCAGTACTTC.